This T cell receptor (beta chain) was recorded in a study of blood T cell repertoires in COVID-19. Overall study: Acute-phase and convalescent COVID-19 samples originated in the United States, Italy and Spain.

This CDR3 has 13 amino acids. Per the germline V gene, CDR1 is MNHEY and CDR2 is SVGEGT. V lost 2 bases and J 1 base, leaving 4 bases between the germline ends. In the study's own analysis: Amplification from reference gene primers served as the basis for estimated nucleated cell counts. The assay was immunoSEQ multiplex PCR, and TCRdb's table has in-frame clones only and misses some. From that table come the V and J calls and clone size; the DNA was used to work out D and trimming. This table has some 170,000 clones, about four fifths appearing once. The TCR sequence derives from a woman in her 70s with acute or convalescent COVID-19. The chain links TRBV6-2 or TRBV6-3 to TRBJ2-3; D not certain. The material sequenced was peripheral blood. DNA for the CDR3: TGTGCCAGCAGTTACCCCGGCACAGATACGCAGTATTTT. Protein sequence: CASSYPGTDTQYF.